This TCR beta chain comes out of a study of beta chain features in type 1 diabetes. The isolated RNA, all of it, was reverse transcribed, so expressed TCRB transcripts were what got sequenced. Assay: immunoSEQ multiplex PCR; the TCRdb copy retains only in-frame clones and omits some. The sample records hundreds of thousands of clones, approximately 9.7% being singletons. As for this clone: Its specificity is not known.

The CDR3 consists of 17 residues. Germline V gene sequence: CDR1 SGHRS, CDR2 YFSETQ. Trimming stripped 4 bases from V and 10 bases from J, with 24 bases between. General observations from the study: TCRB CDR3s were moderately but significantly shorter in Type 1 diabetes patients in all four CD4+ subsets.

The sequence was obtained from a man aged 30-40 years with type 1 diabetes. The chain carries TRBV5-1 and TRBJ1-6, with TRBD1 as a possible D gene (5 bases). The sample taken for sequencing was central memory CD4+ T cells from blood. CDR3 amino acids: CASSEEYSGTGRSPLHF. CDR3 coding DNA: TGCGCCAGCAGCGAAGAGTATTCCGGGACGGGAAGGTCACCCCTCCACTTT.